This T cell receptor beta chain originates from a study of T cell responses to AZD1222 COVID-19 vaccine. Background on the study: Second-dose intervals near 4 or 12 weeks were combined.

The study's findings and limits: Regions left unmutated in variants are reportedly the target of nearly half of spike-specific TCRs. When two AZD1222 doses had been given, Spike-specific TCR breadth and depth rose.

The assay was immunoSEQ multiplex PCR, and TCRdb's table has in-frame clones only and misses some. In the table there are about 150,000 clones, 88% of which are singletons. As concerns this clone: What it recognizes is unknown.

The ends were cut back, 2 bases at V and 6 bases at J, with 13 bases in the middle. CDR1 is GTSNPN, CDR2 SVGIG, per germline (reference sequence). This CDR3 comprises 13 residues. The starting material was peripheral blood, obtained on day 0 of AZD1222 vaccination. The chain joins TRBV30 to TRBJ1-1; D unresolved. This receptor was obtained from an adult in good health. The CDR3 DNA is TGTGCCTGGAGTCTTGGGGATTGGGCTGAAGCTTTCTTT. Amino acid sequence: CAWSLGDWAEAFF.